This TCR beta chain comes out of a study of shared clonotypes between healthy human individuals. Study at large: Per-donor plates numbered three CD4 naive, three CD4 memory, two CD8 naive and one CD8 memory.

TCRdb's copy holds only in-frame clones and misses some; the assay was immunoSEQ multiplex PCR. The table lists over 850,000 clones, around 78% of them singletons. A word on this clone: The antigen is undetermined. One base separates it from a far larger clone, so it is likely a read error.

This CDR3 has 10 residues. The germline gives CDR1 SGHNT, CDR2 YYREEE (reference sequence). Study-wide results and limits: Larger richness was generally estimated for naive than memory subsets. Rarefaction revealed incomplete sorted-subset sequencing despite large depth.

The specimen sequenced was memory CD4+ T cells from PBMCs. Described subset: CD45RA-negative fraction. This sequence was found in a man between 18 and 29 years old in good health. Some clones in this sample may be carry-over from other donors' samples. The chain combines TRBV5-4 with TRBJ1-2; no reliable D call. CDR3 region: CASSHTRLAF. The CDR3 DNA reads TGTGCCAGCAGCCACACCCGCCTCGCCTTC.